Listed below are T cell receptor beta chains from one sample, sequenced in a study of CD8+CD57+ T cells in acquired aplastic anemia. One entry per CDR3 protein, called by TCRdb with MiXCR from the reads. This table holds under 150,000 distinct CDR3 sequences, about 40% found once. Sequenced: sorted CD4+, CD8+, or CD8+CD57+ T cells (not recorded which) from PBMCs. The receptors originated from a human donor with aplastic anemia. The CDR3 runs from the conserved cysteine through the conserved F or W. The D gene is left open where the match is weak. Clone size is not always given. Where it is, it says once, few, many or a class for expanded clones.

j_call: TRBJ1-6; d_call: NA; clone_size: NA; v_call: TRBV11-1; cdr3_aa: CASSAPRSAGGTEYNSPLHF; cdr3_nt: TGTGCCAGCAGCGCGCCACGCAGTGCTGGAGGGACGGAATATAATTCACCCCTCCACTTT
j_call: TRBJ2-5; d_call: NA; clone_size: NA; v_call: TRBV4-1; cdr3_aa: CASSQDRGGGAWETQYF; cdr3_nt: TGCGCCAGCAGCCAAGATCGGGGAGGGGGGGCCTGGGAGACCCAGTACTTC
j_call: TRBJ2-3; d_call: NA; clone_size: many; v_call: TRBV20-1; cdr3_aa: CSASRPVDTQYF; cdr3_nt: TGCAGTGCTAGTAGACCCGTGGATACGCAGTATTTT
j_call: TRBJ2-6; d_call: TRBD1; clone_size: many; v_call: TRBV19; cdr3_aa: CASSIDGTGVSGANVLTF; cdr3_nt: TGTGCCAGTAGTATAGATGGGACAGGAGTCTCTGGGGCCAACGTCCTGACTTTC
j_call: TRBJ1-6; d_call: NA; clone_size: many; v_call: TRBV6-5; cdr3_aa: CASSSRDSPLHF; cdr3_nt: TGTGCCAGCAGTTCCAGGGATTCACCCCTCCACTTT
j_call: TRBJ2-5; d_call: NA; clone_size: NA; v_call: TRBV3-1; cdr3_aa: CASSQFGQAQETQYF; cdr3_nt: TGTGCCAGCAGCCAATTCGGGCAGGCCCAAGAGACCCAGTACTTC
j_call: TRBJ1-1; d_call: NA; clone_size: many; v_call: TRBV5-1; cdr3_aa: CASSLMGSFNTEAFF; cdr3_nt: TGCGCCAGCAGCTTGATGGGGAGTTTCAACACTGAAGCTTTCTTT
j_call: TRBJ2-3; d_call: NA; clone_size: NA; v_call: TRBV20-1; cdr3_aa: CSAEGAPSEGYTFGSGTSTDTQYF; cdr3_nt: NA
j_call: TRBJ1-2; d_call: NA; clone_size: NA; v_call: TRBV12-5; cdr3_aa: CASGLVGQSYGYTF; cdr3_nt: TGTGCTAGTGGTTTGGTCGGCCAGTCCTATGGCTACACCTTC
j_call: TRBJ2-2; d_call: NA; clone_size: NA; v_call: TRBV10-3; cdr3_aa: CAILADTNTGELFF; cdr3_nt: TGTGCCATCCTGGCGGACACGAACACCGGGGAGCTGTTTTTT
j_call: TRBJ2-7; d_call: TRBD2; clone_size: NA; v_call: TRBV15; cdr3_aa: CATSRVRGRGGYEQYF; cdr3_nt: TGTGCCACCAGCCGAGTTCGAGGGCGGGGGGGCTACGAGCAGTACTTC
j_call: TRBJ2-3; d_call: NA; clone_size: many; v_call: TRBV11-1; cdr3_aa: CASSLRYGGANTDTQYF; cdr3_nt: TGTGCCAGCAGCTTGAGGTACGGCGGGGCCAACACAGATACGCAGTATTTT
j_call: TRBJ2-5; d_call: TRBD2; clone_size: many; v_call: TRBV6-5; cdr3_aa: CASMSSGETQYF; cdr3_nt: TGTGCCAGCATGTCTAGCGGGGAGACCCAGTACTTC
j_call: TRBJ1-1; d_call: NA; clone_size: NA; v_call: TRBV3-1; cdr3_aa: CASSRSSMNTEAFF; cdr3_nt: TGTGCCAGCAGCCGATCCAGTATGAACACTGAAGCTTTCTTT
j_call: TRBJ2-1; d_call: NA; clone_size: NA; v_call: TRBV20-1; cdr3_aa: CSAGINEQFF; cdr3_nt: TGCAGTGCCGGGATCAATGAGCAGTTCTTC
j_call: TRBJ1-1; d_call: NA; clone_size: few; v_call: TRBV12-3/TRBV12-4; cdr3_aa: CASSSRDRNTEAFF; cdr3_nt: TGTGCCAGCAGTTCACGCGACAGGAACACTGAAGCTTTCTTT
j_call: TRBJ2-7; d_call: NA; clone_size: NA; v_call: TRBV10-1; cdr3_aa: CASSEIGSEQYF; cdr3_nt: TGCGCCAGCAGTGAGATAGGCTCCGAGCAGTACTTC
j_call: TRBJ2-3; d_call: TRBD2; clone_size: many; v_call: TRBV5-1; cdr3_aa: CASSSLDGGGTDTQYF; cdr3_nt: TGCGCCAGCAGCTCCCTCGACGGCGGGGGAACAGATACGCAGTATTTT
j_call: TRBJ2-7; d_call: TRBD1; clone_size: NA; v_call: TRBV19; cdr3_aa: CSADRVAYEQYF; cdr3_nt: TGCAGCGCAGACAGGGTAGCCTACGAGCAGTACTTC
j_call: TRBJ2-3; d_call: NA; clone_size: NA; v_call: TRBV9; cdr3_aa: CASSALLGSSTDTQYF; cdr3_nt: TGTGCCAGCAGCGCCCTCTTGGGCTCCAGCACAGATACGCAGTATTTT
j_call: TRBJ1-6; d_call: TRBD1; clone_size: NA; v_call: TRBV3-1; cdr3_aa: CASSQGLRTGYNSPLHF; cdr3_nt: TGTGCCAGCAGCCAAGGATTGAGGACAGGGTACAATTCACCCCTCCACTTT
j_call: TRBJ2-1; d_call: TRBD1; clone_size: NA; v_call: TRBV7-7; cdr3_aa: CASSVDRAGEQFF; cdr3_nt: TGTGCCAGCAGCGTGGACAGGGCCGGTGAGCAGTTCTTC
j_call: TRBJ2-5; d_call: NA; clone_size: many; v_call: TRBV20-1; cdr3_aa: CSARDPTRPQETQYF; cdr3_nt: TGCAGTGCTAGAGATCCCACCCGGCCCCAAGAGACCCAGTACTTC
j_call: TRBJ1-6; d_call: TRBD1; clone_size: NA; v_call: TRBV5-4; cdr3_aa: CASSARGQGFSPLHF; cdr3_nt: TGTGCCAGCAGCGCCAGGGGACAGGGATTTTCACCCCTCCACTTT
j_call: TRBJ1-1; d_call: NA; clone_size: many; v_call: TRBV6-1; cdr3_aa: CASSTGGGGGPFF; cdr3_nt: TGTGCCAGCAGCACGGGGGGAGGAGGGGGTCCCTTCTTT
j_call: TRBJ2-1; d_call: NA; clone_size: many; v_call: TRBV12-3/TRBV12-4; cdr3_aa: CASAGLAGNEQFF; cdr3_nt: TGTGCCAGCGCTGGCTTAGCTGGGAATGAGCAGTTCTTC
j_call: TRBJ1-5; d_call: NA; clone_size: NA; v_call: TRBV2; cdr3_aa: CASSLAAQPRHF; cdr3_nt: TGTGCCAGCAGCTTGGCTGCTCAGCCCCGGCATTTT
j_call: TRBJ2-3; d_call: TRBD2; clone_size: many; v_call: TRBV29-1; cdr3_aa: CSFNPGLAGGGDTQYF; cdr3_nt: TGCAGCTTCAACCCCGGACTAGCGGGGGGAGGAGATACGCAGTATTTT
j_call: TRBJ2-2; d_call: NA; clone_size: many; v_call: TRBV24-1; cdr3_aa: CATRGRRNTGELFF; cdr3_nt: TGTGCCACCAGGGGACGGAGGAACACCGGGGAGCTGTTTTTT